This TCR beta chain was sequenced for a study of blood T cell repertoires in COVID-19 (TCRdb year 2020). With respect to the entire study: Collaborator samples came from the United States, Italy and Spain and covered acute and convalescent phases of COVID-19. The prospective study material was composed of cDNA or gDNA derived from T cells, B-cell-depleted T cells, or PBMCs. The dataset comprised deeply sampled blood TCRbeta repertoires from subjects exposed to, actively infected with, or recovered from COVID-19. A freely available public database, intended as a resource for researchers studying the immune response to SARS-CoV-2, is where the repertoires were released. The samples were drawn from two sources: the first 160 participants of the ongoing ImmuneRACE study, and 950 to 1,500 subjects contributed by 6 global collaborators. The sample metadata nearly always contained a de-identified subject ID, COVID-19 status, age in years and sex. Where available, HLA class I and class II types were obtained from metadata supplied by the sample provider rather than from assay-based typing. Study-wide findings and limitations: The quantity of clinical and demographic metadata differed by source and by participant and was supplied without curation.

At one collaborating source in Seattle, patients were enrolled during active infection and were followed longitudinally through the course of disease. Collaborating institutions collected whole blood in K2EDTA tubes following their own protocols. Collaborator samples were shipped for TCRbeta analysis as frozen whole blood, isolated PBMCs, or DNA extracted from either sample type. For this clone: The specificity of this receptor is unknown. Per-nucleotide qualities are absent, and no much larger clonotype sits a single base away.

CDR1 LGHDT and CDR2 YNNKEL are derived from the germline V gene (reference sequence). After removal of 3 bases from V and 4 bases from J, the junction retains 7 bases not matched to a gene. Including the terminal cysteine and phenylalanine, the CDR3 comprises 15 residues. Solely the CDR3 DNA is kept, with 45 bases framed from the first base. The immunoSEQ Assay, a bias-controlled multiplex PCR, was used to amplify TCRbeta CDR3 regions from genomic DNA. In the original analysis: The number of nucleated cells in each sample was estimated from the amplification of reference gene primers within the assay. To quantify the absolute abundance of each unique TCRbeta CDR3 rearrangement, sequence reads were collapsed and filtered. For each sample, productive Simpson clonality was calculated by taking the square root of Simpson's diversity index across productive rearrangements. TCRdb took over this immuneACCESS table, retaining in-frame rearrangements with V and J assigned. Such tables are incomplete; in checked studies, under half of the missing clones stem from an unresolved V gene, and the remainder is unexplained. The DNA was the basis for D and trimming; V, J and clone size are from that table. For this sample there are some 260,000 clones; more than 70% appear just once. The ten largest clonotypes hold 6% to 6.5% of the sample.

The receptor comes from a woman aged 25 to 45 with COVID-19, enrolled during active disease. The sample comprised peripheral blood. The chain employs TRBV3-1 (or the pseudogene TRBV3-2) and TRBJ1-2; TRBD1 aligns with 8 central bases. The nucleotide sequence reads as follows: TGTGCCAGCAGCCACGGTGGACAGGGAGTCTATGGCTACACCTTC. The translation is CASSHGGQGVYGYTF.